A single sample is the source of the 16 T cell receptor beta chains below, sequenced in a study of blood T cell repertoires in COVID-19. Assay: immunoSEQ multiplex PCR; the TCRdb copy retains only in-frame clones and omits some. The top ten clones hold around 15% of a sample with around 8,000 clones, roughly 83% of them seen once. Sequencing was carried out using peripheral blood. The source is a woman aged 55-69 years with active COVID-19.

The rearrangement links TRBV5-4 to TRBJ2-4; 11 bases map to TRBD1. Germline V lookup: CDR1 SGHNT, CDR2 YYREEE (reference sequence). This CDR3 is built from 18 residues. V was clipped by 4 bases and J by 0 bases; unmatched bases: 9. CDR3 coding DNA: TGTGCCAGCAGCACCCGGACAGGGGGCCGGCTAGCCAAAAACATTCAGTACTTC. Amino acids: CASSTRTGGRLAKNIQYF.

This chain joins TRBV7-9 and TRBJ1-1, with D uncertain. The CDR3 extends over 11 amino acids. V gave up 2 bases and J gave up 8 bases, with 6 bases separating them. Germline lookup yields CDR1 SEHNR and CDR2 FQNEAQ (reference sequence). This chain's CDR3 is CASSLFGEAFF. CDR3 coding DNA: TGTGCCAGCAGCTTATTCGGGGAAGCTTTCTTT.

The V gene is TRBV6-2 or TRBV6-3, the J gene TRBJ2-5, with D perhaps TRBD2 (5 bases). The CDR3 contains 14 residues. CDR1 is MNHEY and CDR2 is SVGEGT in the germline V gene. V lost 3 bases, J lost 7 bases, and 15 bases lay in between. CDR3 DNA sequence: TGTGCCAGCAGTTATCAGTCGGGCGGAGGGACCCAGTACTTC. Translation: CASSYQSGGGTQYF.

This rearrangement joins TRBV5-1 to TRBJ1-4; 8 bases fit TRBD1. Trimming at V came to 0 bases and at J to 4 bases, leaving 5 bases not matched to a gene. Germline-derived CDR1 and CDR2 are SGHRS and YFSETQ. The CDR3 sequence is 16 residues long. CDR3 nucleotides: TGCGCCAGCAGCTTGGGGACAGGGCGCCATAATGAAAAACTGTTTTTT. This encodes CASSLGTGRHNEKLFF.

V is TRBV28 and J is TRBJ1-5; perhaps TRBD1 as D (5 bases). Between the trimmed V and J ends, which lost 6 bases and 6 bases, there was a span of 12 bases. CDR3 length: 13 amino acids. Per germline, CDR1 MDHEN and CDR2 SYDVKM. The CDR3 DNA sequence: TGTGCCAGCAGCCGACCGGGGGGTCAGCCCCAGCATTTT. This encodes CASSRPGGQPQHF.

In nucleotides, the CDR3 is TGCGCCAGCAGCCAATACAGGGGTGAAGCTTTCTTT. Translation gives CASSQYRGEAFF. The chain combines TRBV4-3 with TRBJ1-1; 7 nucleotides agree with TRBD1. Trimming took 2 bases from V and 7 from J; bases not matched to a gene: 1. The germline V gene encodes CDR1 LGHNA and CDR2 YSLEER. The CDR3 consists of 12 residues.

V is TRBV28 and J is TRBJ2-7; D gene unclear. CDR3 length: 11 amino acids. Trimming took 3 bases from V and 4 from J, leaving 4 bases between them. Looked up from germline, CDR1 is MDHEN and CDR2 is SYDVKM. CDR3 DNA: TGTGCCAGCAGTTTTCAGTACGAGCAGTACTTC. Amino acid sequence: CASSFQYEQYF.

J is TRBJ2-3 and V is TRBV28; 11 bases match TRBD2. The CDR3 contains 18 residues. Germline V lookup: CDR1 MDHEN, CDR2 SYDVKM. The V gene end was trimmed by 2 bases and the J gene end by 6 bases; junction bases not matched to a gene: 13. CDR3 in DNA: TGTGCCAGCAGTTTAGGGACTAGCGGAACTGGGTACCAGGATACGCAGTATTTT. Residues: CASSLGTSGTGYQDTQYF.

The rearrangement uses TRBV4-3 and TRBJ1-1; D unresolved. Germline V gene data show CDR1 as LGHNA and CDR2 as YSLEER. The CDR3 spans 13 residues. With 6 bases removed from V and 1 base from J, the gap between germline ends came to 9 bases. The CDR3 DNA reads TGCGCCAGCAGTCGGGGTACGAACACTGAAGCTTTCTTT. Translation: CASSRGTNTEAFF.

V and J are TRBV7-3 and TRBJ1-1; a possible D gene is TRBD1 (5 bases). The CDR3 sequence is 12 residues long. V lost 8 bases and J lost 7, with 14 bases in between. Germline-derived CDR1 and CDR2 are SGHTA and FQGTGA. This CDR3 reads CASGGAGDEAFF. DNA for the CDR3: TGTGCCAGCGGTGGGGCGGGAGATGAAGCTTTCTTT. The whole variable domain, remainder taken from reference TRBV7-3 and TRBJ1-1, is GAGVSQTPSNKVTEKGKYVELRCDPISGHTALYWYRQSLGQGPEFLIYFQGTGAADDSGLPNDRFFAVRPEGSVSTLKIQRTERGDSAVYLCASGGAGDEAFFGQGTRLTVV.

This chain links TRBV19 with TRBJ2-2; tentatively, D is TRBD1 (5 bases). The CDR3 spans 14 residues. Looked up from germline, CDR1 is LNHDA and CDR2 is SQIVND (reference sequence). Trimming left V 8 bases short and J 7 bases short, with 17 bases between. The CDR3 loop is CASHPSTANGELFF. The CDR3 region has the DNA TGTGCCAGTCACCCATCGACAGCGAACGGGGAGCTGTTTTTT.

The V gene is TRBV7-3, the J gene TRBJ2-5, with 8 bases that match TRBD2. V was clipped by 4 bases and J by 2 bases; unmatched bases: 6. CDR3 length: 15 amino acids. Germline V gene sequence: CDR1 SGHTA, CDR2 FQGTGA. CDR3 residues: CASSSGTGGQETQYF. CDR3 sequence (DNA): TGTGCCAGCAGCTCGGGAACGGGGGGGCAAGAGACCCAGTACTTC.

This clone was seen only a few times. This chain connects TRBV4-2 to TRBJ2-2; 10 nucleotides align to TRBD2. V lost 2 bases to trimming and J lost 3 bases; unmatched junction nucleotides: 0. This CDR3 region has 15 residues. The germline CDR1 and CDR2 sequences are LGHNA and YNFKEQ. The CDR3 loop is CASSQLAGDTGELFF. In DNA, the CDR3 is TGTGCCAGCAGCCAACTAGCGGGGGACACCGGGGAGCTGTTTTTT.

This sequence joins TRBV6-5 and TRBJ1-6, with D uncertain. The CDR3 covers 11 residues. Germline CDR1 MNHEY, CDR2 SVGAGI. V was pared by 8 bases and J by 14 bases, with 13 bases between. Here the CDR3 reads CASLRTWSLHF. CDR3 bases: TGTGCCAGCCTCCGTACTTGGTCCCTCCACTTT.

The CDR3 loop reads CASSHGTGTKNTIYF. CDR3 DNA: TGTGCCAGCAGCCACGGGACAGGGACCAAAAACACCATATATTTT. J is TRBJ1-3 and V is TRBV3-1 (or the pseudogene TRBV3-2); 9 bases are shared with TRBD1. The CDR3 loop spans 15 amino acids. J gave up 6 bases and V 3 bases, and 6 bases lay outside the gene matches. The germline V gene has CDR1 LGHDT and CDR2 YNNKEL (reference sequence).

This clone was seen a handful of times. The chain employs TRBV6-4 and TRBJ1-5; the match to TRBD1 covers 7 bases. The CDR3 is 13 residues long. V was clipped by 3 bases and J by 6 bases; unmatched bases: 2. Germline V lookup: CDR1 MRHNA, CDR2 SNTAGT. The CDR3 reads CASSENRGQPQHF. The DNA of the CDR3 is TGTGCCAGCAGTGAAAACAGGGGTCAGCCCCAGCATTTT.